The 11 T cell receptor beta chains below were found in one sample sequenced in a study of regulatory T cells in long-lasting Graves disease. The time point is: newly diagnosed GD, antithyroid drugs for less than 3 months. Following extraction of RNA from PBMCs, that RNA was used to make the TCR library. With iRepertoire HTBI primers and Arm-PCR of CDR3 regions, TCR beta libraries were built. TCRdb called the multiplex PCR reads again in MiXCR, with one record for every CDR3 protein. The data contain approximately 210,000 distinct CDR3 sequences, around 17% of them seen just once; the ten biggest clones take up approximately 20%. The sample consisted of peripheral blood mononuclear cells (PBMCs), taken at new diagnosis, from a patient treated with antithyroid drugs. Source of these receptors: a female donor with Graves disease.

This clonotype was recorded many times. The chain combines TRBV7-8 with TRBJ1-4; D is uncertain. V gave up 5 bases and J gave up 8 bases, with 12 bases separating them. There are 13 residues in the CDR3. CDR1 SGHVS and CDR2 FQNEAQ come from the germline V gene. The CDR3 loop is CASSPVIREKLFF. DNA for the CDR3: TGTGCCAGCAGCCCAGTGATTAGGGAAAAACTGTTTTTT.

Ten or more counts support this clonotype. CDR3 bases: TGTGCCAGCACCAATATCAGGAGTAGCACAGATACGCAGTATTTT. Amino acids: CASTNIRSSTDTQYF. The chain has TRBV27 and TRBJ2-3; D gene unclear. The CDR3 sequence is 15 residues long. The V gene lost 7 bases and the J gene lost 0 bases, with 14 bases spanning the gap. Germline V gene sequence: CDR1 MNHEY, CDR2 SMNVEV (reference sequence).

This rearrangement joins TRBV9 to TRBJ1-5, with D tentatively TRBD1 (6 bases). V lost 4 bases and J lost 4, with 18 bases in between. The germline V gene encodes CDR1 SGDLS and CDR2 YYNGEE. CDR3 length: 16 residues. The CDR3 loop reads CASSLFVGHPNQPQHF. The CDR3 coding sequence is TGTGCCAGCAGCTTGTTCGTGGGACATCCAAATCAGCCCCAGCATTTT.

This clonotype was detected many times. This chain joins TRBV20-1 and TRBJ2-2; 13 nucleotides align to TRBD2. The CDR3 length is 17 residues. V lost 1 base, J lost 4 bases, and 6 bases stayed unmatched. The germline CDR1 and CDR2 sequences are DFQATT and SNEGSKA (reference sequence). CDR3 nucleotides: TGCAGTGCTAGAGTAACTAGCGGGAGGGCCCCCACCGGGGAGCTGTTTTTT. As protein: CSARVTSGRAPTGELFF.

This clonotype was picked up many times. The chain links TRBV2 to TRBJ2-7; 12 bases line up with TRBD2. From germline, CDR1 is SNHLY and CDR2 FYNNEI. CDR3 length equals 14 residues. Trimming removed 9 bases from V and 2 bases from J; junction bases left unmatched: 5. CDR3 bases: TGTGCCAGGGACACTAGCGGGAGGACCTACGAGCAGTACTTC. Residues: CARDTSGRTYEQYF.

This clonotype has ten or more counts. CDR3 sequence reads: CASSLGQPSYEQYF. For the CDR3, the DNA is TGTGCCAGCAGTTTGGGACAGCCATCCTACGAGCAGTACTTC. The chain combines TRBV27 with TRBJ2-7; 7 bases are shared with TRBD1. CDR3 size: 14 residues. From germline, CDR1 is MNHEY and CDR2 SMNVEV (reference sequence). V dropped 3 bases and J dropped 1; count of bases not matched to a gene: 3.

Ten or more counts support this clonotype. The chain recombines TRBV6-9 with TRBJ2-3, with 7 positions matching TRBD1. The CDR3 has 14 residues. The V gene's germline CDR1 is MNHGY and CDR2 SVAAGI. V shed 4 bases and J 4 bases; nucleotides not matched to a gene: 5. The chain's CDR3 is CASSSQGLADTQYF. The CDR3 DNA reads TGTGCCAGCAGTTCACAGGGGCTAGCAGATACGCAGTATTTT.

The genes are TRBV10-1 and TRBJ1-1; D is unclear. The CDR3 loop spans 12 amino acids. CDR1 WNHNN and CDR2 SYGVQD come from the germline V gene (reference sequence). V lost 9 bases and J 4 bases, leaving 12 bases between the germline ends. The CDR3 coding sequence is TGCGCCAGGAAACTGAGGCCCACTGAAGCTTTCTTT. Protein product: CARKLRPTEAFF.

There are many counts of this clonotype. The V and J genes are TRBV27 and TRBJ1-4, with TRBD1 as a possible D gene (5 bases). V was trimmed by 6 bases and J by 5 bases, leaving 10 bases between them. Germline V gene sequence: CDR1 MNHEY, CDR2 SMNVEV (reference sequence). The CDR3 contains 13 residues. CDR3: CASRDMFNEKLFF. CDR3 coding DNA: TGTGCCAGCAGGGACATGTTCAATGAAAAACTGTTTTTT.

V usage is TRBV7-9 and J usage is TRBJ2-3, with 16 bases lining up with TRBD2. The CDR3 is 20 residues long. The V gene's germline CDR1 is SEHNR and CDR2 FQNEAQ (reference sequence). Trimming at V came to 1 base and at J to 0 bases, leaving 7 bases not matched to a gene. CDR3 protein: CASSLGTGTSGRGSTDTQYF. The CDR3, as DNA: TGTGCCAGCAGCTTAGGGACCGGGACTAGCGGGAGGGGGAGCACAGATACGCAGTATTTT.

V usage is TRBV12-3 or TRBV12-4 and J usage is TRBJ1-1; weak D call: TRBD1 (5 bases). V was cut by 5 bases and J by 7 bases, with 20 bases left in between. CDR3 length: 15 residues. Written as DNA, the CDR3 is TGTGCCAGCAGTCCTTCGGTCAGGGCCCGGGGTGAAGCTTTCTTT. As protein: CASSPSVRARGEAFF.